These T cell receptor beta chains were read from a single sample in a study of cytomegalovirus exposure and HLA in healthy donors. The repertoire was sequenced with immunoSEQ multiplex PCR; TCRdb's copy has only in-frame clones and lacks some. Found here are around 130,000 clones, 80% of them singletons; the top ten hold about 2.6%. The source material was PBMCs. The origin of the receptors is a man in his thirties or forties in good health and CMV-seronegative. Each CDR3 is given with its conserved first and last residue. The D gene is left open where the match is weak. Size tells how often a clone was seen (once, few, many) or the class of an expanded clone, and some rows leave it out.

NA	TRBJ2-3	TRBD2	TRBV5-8	CASSPFVAGVADTQYF	TGTGCCAGCAGCCCTTTCGTAGCGGGAGTGGCAGATACGCAGTATTTT
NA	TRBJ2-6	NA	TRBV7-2	CASSERGGPGANVLTF	TGTGCCAGCAGCGAAAGGGGTGGGCCTGGGGCCAACGTCCTGACTTTC
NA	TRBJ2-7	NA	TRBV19	CASRNGGSYEQYF	TGTGCCAGCCGCAACGGGGGAAGCTACGAGCAGTACTTC
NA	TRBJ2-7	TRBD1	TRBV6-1	CATIFAGTGIIAF	TGTGCCACCATATTCGCCGGGACAGGAATTATTGCCTTC
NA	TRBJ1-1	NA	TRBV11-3	CASSSRGAGGTEAFF	TGTGCCAGCAGCTCCCGGGGTGCGGGTGGCACTGAAGCTTTCTTT
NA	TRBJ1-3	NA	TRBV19	CASSFSSSYSSGNTIYF	TGTGCCAGTAGTTTTTCGTCTTCGTACTCGTCTGGAAACACCATATATTTT
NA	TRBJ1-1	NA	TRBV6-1	CASSELNNPNTEAFF	TGTGCCAGCAGTGAACTAAATAACCCGAACACTGAAGCTTTCTTT
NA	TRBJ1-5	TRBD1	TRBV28	CASSPRQGAGQPQHF	TGTGCCAGCAGTCCGCGCCAGGGGGCGGGTCAGCCCCAGCATTTT
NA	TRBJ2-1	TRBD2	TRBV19	CATSGGIGNEQFF	TGTGCCACCAGCGGGGGCATCGGTAATGAGCAGTTCTTC
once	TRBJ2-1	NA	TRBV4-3	CASSQALDSPSYNEQFF	TGCGCCAGCAGCCAAGCGCTGGACTCTCCCTCCTACAATGAGCAGTTCTTC
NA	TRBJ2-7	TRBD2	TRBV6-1	CASSGGTSGRNEQYF	TGTGCCAGCAGTGGAGGGACTAGCGGGAGAAACGAGCAGTACTTC
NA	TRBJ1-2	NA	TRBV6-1	CASSEVGTEGYPF	TGTGCCAGCAGTGAGGTCGGGACTGAAGGCTACCCCTTC
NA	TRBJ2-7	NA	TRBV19	CASSPSSPSREQYF	TGTGCCAGTAGCCCATCCTCCCCCTCTCGCGAGCAGTACTTC
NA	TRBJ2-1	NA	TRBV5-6	CASSLGVGLALSHEQFF	TGTGCCAGCAGCTTGGGCGTGGGGCTAGCGCTTTCCCATGAGCAGTTCTTC
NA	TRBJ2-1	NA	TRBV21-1	CASSKEGQGNEQFF	TGTGCCAGCAGCAAAGAAGGGCAGGGCAATGAGCAGTTCTTC
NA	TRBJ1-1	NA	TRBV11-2	CASRGGLRAEAFF	TGTGCCAGCAGGGGGGGGTTACGCGCTGAAGCTTTCTTT
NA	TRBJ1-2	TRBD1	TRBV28	CASSLTLVTGDYGYTF	TGTGCCAGCAGTTTAACCCTAGTAACAGGGGACTATGGCTACACCTTC
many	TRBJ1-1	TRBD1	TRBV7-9	CASSEHILRGQGFTEAFF	TGTGCCAGCAGCGAACATATCCTCCGGGGACAGGGATTCACTGAAGCTTTCTTT